This entry describes one TCR beta chain. This sample is drawn from a study of human T cells and chemical hapten exposure. Library preparation tagged each individual cDNA molecule with a unique molecular identifier. TCRdb processed the RACE reads anew with MiXCR; each CDR3 protein has one entry. Among about 94,000 distinct CDR3 sequences, approximately 9.3% were seen once, and the ten largest hold approximately 2.2%. V lost 0 bases and J 3 bases, leaving 12 bases between the germline ends. Germline V lookup: CDR1 LGHNA, CDR2 YSLEER. This CDR3 comprises 15 residues. Time point described: patch test 2, 6 weeks after DPC sensitization. Treatment: therapeutic diphenylcyclopropenone sensitization with weekly scalp DPC. The total RNA was obtained from whole blood that was not fractionated.

This sequence was found in a woman between 40 and 55 years old with alopecia areata. Some clones in this sample may be carry-over from other donors' samples. The chain carries TRBV4-3 and TRBJ2-7; no clear D gene. The sequencing used whole blood, collected in connection with sensitization to the hapten diphenylcyclopropenone (DPC). CDR3 DNA sequence: TGCGCCAGCAGCCAAGATGAGGTTGGGGTCTACGAGCAGTACTTC. It is translated as CASSQDEVGVYEQYF.